The 14 T cell receptor beta chains below were found in one sample sequenced in a study of T cells and Merkel cell carcinoma outcomes. TCRdb's copy holds only in-frame clones and misses some; the assay was immunoSEQ multiplex PCR. This table has about 10,000 clones, around four fifths appearing once. Sequenced sample: tumor tissue from Merkel cell carcinoma. The receptors here all came from a human donor with Merkel cell carcinoma.

This rearrangement joins TRBV18 to TRBJ1-1; no firm D call. Germline V lookup: CDR1 KGHSH, CDR2 LQKENI. Trimming cost V 0 bases and J 2 bases, with 4 bases left between them. The length of the CDR3 is 13 residues. The CDR3 nucleotides read TGTGCCAGCTCACCACCCTTAAACACTGAAGCTTTCTTT. Protein sequence: CASSPPLNTEAFF.

The chain is built from TRBV6-5 and TRBJ2-7; no clear D gene. CDR1 and CDR2 (germline): MNHEY, SVGAGI. The CDR3 runs to 16 residues. The germline V and J ends were trimmed by 0 bases and 0 bases, with 12 bases remaining between them. In DNA form, the CDR3 reads TGTGCCAGCAGTTACTCCCGGACGGCGAGCTCCTACGAGCAGTACTTC. It codes for CASSYSRTASSYEQYF.

V and J are TRBV6-7 and TRBJ2-7; tentative D call: TRBD2 (6 bases). TRBV6-7 is an ORF, with its function uncertain. The germline V and J ends were trimmed by 0 bases and 2 bases, with 14 bases remaining between them. The CDR3 has 16 amino acids. Here the CDR3 reads CASSYSNLAPAYEQYF. DNA of the CDR3: TGTGCCAGCAGTTACTCGAACCTAGCGCCCGCCTACGAGCAGTACTTC.

V is TRBV7-9 and J is TRBJ2-2, with 9 bases aligning to TRBD2. Germline V gene data show CDR1 as SEHNR and CDR2 as FQNEAQ (reference sequence). The trim removed 5 bases at V and 0 bases at J, leaving 10 bases unmatched. The CDR3 length is 18 residues. The CDR3 protein is CASSDRGSGGANTGELFF. CDR3 DNA sequence: TGTGCCAGCAGCGATAGGGGTAGCGGGGGAGCGAACACCGGGGAGCTGTTTTTT.

The J gene is TRBJ2-5, the V gene TRBV2, with D tentatively TRBD1 or TRBD2 (5 bases each). Germline assignment: CDR1 SNHLY and CDR2 FYNNEI. The CDR3 contains 14 residues. Trimming shortened V by 3 bases and J by 2 bases, and 10 bases separated the two germline ends. For the CDR3, the DNA is TGTGCCAGCAGTGAGGGGGTGGCGCAAGAGACCCAGTACTTC. It translates to CASSEGVAQETQYF.

In DNA form, the CDR3 reads TGTGCCGCTGCTCCCGGGCCCAACTATGGCTACACCTTC. This encodes CAAAPGPNYGYTF. The rearrangement joins TRBV6-1 to TRBJ1-2; D uncertain. The CDR3 covers 13 residues. V shed 11 bases and J shed 2 bases, with 15 bases lying between them. The germline CDR1 and CDR2 sequences are MNHNS and SASEGT.

The rearrangement joins TRBV7-2 to TRBJ2-5; D not resolved. CDR3 length: 16 residues. Between the trimmed V and J ends, which lost 5 bases and 0 bases, there was a span of 16 bases. CDR1 SGHTA and CDR2 FQGNSA come from the germline V gene. The CDR3 nucleotides are TGTGCCAGCAGCCAGTTCGGGTCTACGTACCAAGAGACCCAGTACTTC. Protein sequence: CASSQFGSTYQETQYF.

The chain employs TRBV2 and TRBJ2-2, with D possibly being TRBD2 (7 bases). The V gene lost 7 bases and the J gene lost 5 bases, with 14 bases spanning the gap. Germline values: CDR1 SNHLY, CDR2 FYNNEI. This CDR3 has 14 amino acids. Here the CDR3 reads CASTTRGGTGELFF. CDR3 in DNA: TGTGCCAGCACCACTAGGGGGGGAACCGGGGAGCTGTTTTTT.

The chain links TRBV7-6 to TRBJ1-5; D is possibly TRBD1 (5 bases). The germline V gene encodes CDR1 SGHVS and CDR2 FNYEAQ. The CDR3 is 13 amino acids. The V end was cut by 1 base, the J end by 5 bases, with 6 bases between. The CDR3: CASSLGGYQPQHF. Here the CDR3 DNA reads TGTGCCAGCAGCTTAGGGGGGTATCAGCCCCAGCATTTT. Full variable domain (remainder filled in from reference TRBV7-6 and TRBJ1-5): GAGVSQSPRYKVTKRGQDVALRCDPISGHVSLYWYRQALGQGPEFLTYFNYEAQQDKSGLPNDRFSAERPEGSISTLTIQRTEQRDSAMYRCASSLGGYQPQHFGDGTRLSIL.

The CDR3 DNA sequence: TGTGCCAGCTCACTGACTGATCGAGAGACCCAGTACTTC. Amino acid sequence: CASSLTDRETQYF. V usage is TRBV18 and J usage is TRBJ2-5, with unresolved D. Trimming pared 4 bases from V and 4 bases from J, leaving 10 bases between. CDR1 and CDR2 from the germline V gene are KGHSH and LQKENI. CDR3 length: 13 amino acids. Full variable domain (rest looked up from reference TRBV18 and TRBJ2-5): NAGVMQNPRHLVRRRGQEARLRCSPMKGHSHVYWYRQLPEEGLKFMVYLQKENIIDESGMPKERFSAEFPKEGPSILRIQQVVRGDSAAYFCASSLTDRETQYFGPGTRLLVL.

This clone was observed a single time. The chain's CDR3 is CASSPGGNTDTQYF. DNA of the CDR3: TGTGCCAGCAGCCCAGGCGGAAACACAGATACGCAGTATTTT. V is TRBV7-9 and J is TRBJ2-3, with D uncertain. V was cut by 5 bases and J by 2 bases, with 11 bases left in between. Looked up from germline, CDR1 is SEHNR and CDR2 is FQNEAQ (reference sequence). This CDR3 is built from 14 residues.

The chain combines TRBV7-2 with TRBJ2-3; weak D call: TRBD2 (6 bases). The CDR3 totals 14 residues. Per the germline V gene, CDR1 is SGHTA and CDR2 is FQGNSA. V lost 5 bases, J lost 5 bases, and 14 bases lay in between. The CDR3 nucleotides are TGTGCCAGCAGCAGCGGGTCTGGGGGAGATACGCAGTATTTT. Its protein product is CASSSGSGGDTQYF.

This chain's CDR3 is CASSWGTDSNQPQHF. Written as DNA, the CDR3 is TGTGCCAGCAGTTGGGGGACGGATAGCAATCAGCCCCAGCATTTT. The V gene is TRBV28, the J gene TRBJ1-5; a weak D match, TRBD1 (5 bases). V gave up 4 bases and J gave up 0 bases, with 10 bases separating them. Germline loops: CDR1 MDHEN, CDR2 SYDVKM. This CDR3 comprises 15 residues.

The rearrangement uses TRBV4-1 and TRBJ1-4; 9 nucleotides agree with TRBD1. This CDR3 contains 17 residues. In germline, CDR1 is MGHRA, CDR2 YSYEKL. The J segment lost 2 bases and the V segment lost 0 bases, leaving 4 bases of the junction unmatched. The CDR3 coding sequence is TGCGCCAGCAGCCAAGACGGGACAGGGCGGACTAATGAAAAACTGTTTTTT. This gives the protein CASSQDGTGRTNEKLFF.